These 22 T cell receptor beta chains share one sample of origin, sequenced in a study of shared clonotypes between healthy human individuals. Sequenced by immunoSEQ multiplex PCR; TCRdb stores in-frame clones only, minus some. The sample lists more than 500,000 clones, 90% to 96% occurring once. The sequenced material came from naive CD4+ T cells sorted from blood. The subset was: CD45RA+ positively selected. The receptors come from a woman aged 30 to 39 in good health.

The gene calls are TRBV5-1 and TRBJ1-5, with 11 bases identical to TRBD1. J lost 7 bases, V lost 2 bases, and 5 bases had no gene match. This CDR3 spans 15 amino acids. CDR1 SGHRS and CDR2 YFSETQ come from the germline V gene. The CDR3 coding sequence is TGCGCCAGCAGCTTCGGACAGGGGGCTGACCAGCCCCAGCATTTT. Protein product: CASSFGQGADQPQHF.

The V call is TRBV5-1, the J call TRBJ2-3; D is possibly TRBD2 (5 bases). Trimming left V 4 bases short and J 8 bases short, with 11 bases between. Germline V gene lookup returns CDR1 SGHRS and CDR2 YFSETQ. The CDR3 is 12 amino acids. This CDR3 is CASSPGGVTQYF. The CDR3 DNA sequence: TGCGCCAGCAGCCCAGGAGGAGTTACGCAGTATTTT.

The chain combines TRBV7-2 with TRBJ1-4; possible D gene TRBD1, 6 bases. This CDR3 is built from 15 residues. V gave up 5 bases and J gave up 3 bases, with 13 bases separating them. The germline V gene has CDR1 SGHTA and CDR2 FQGNSA. CDR3 region: CASSQTGLANEKLFF. The DNA of the CDR3 is TGTGCCAGCAGCCAAACAGGGCTGGCTAATGAAAAACTGTTTTTT. The full variable domain, its missing parts supplied by reference TRBV7-2 and TRBJ1-4, is GAGVSQSPSNKVTEKGKDVELRCDPISGHTALYWYRQSLGQGLEFLIYFQGNSAPDKSGLPSDRFSAERTGGSVSTLTIQRTQQEDSAVYLCASSQTGLANEKLFFGSGTQLSVL.

Comment on this clone: Within the sample, other DNA sequences also encode this same CDR3. The rearrangement uses TRBV11-2 and TRBJ1-2; D not resolved. CDR3 length equals 13 residues. From germline, CDR1 is SGHAT and CDR2 FQNNGV. Trimming shortened V by 1 base and J by 4 bases, and 7 bases separated the two germline ends. The CDR3 sequence: CASSLGVGYGYTF. CDR3 coding DNA: TGTGCCAGCAGCTTAGGGGTCGGCTATGGCTACACCTTC.

The CDR3 region has the DNA TGTGCCAGCAGGCAGACAGCTTCCTACGAGCAGTACTTC. The encoded protein is CASRQTASYEQYF. The chain is built from TRBV27 and TRBJ2-7; tentative D call: TRBD1 (5 bases). This CDR3 region has 13 residues. Germline assignment: CDR1 MNHEY and CDR2 SMNVEV (reference sequence). Trimming stripped 6 bases from V and 1 base from J, with 10 bases between.

Notes on this clone: One end of the junction does not line up with germline, which may come from a read error. V is TRBV6-6 and J is TRBJ1-5, with D unclear. This CDR3 has 12 amino acids. Per germline, CDR1 MNHNY and CDR2 SVGAGI (reference sequence). The DNA of the CDR3 is TGTGCCAGCACTTACGGTGGACAGCCCCAGCATTTT. It codes for CASTYGGQPQHF.

The chain recombines TRBV7-6 with TRBJ2-3, with 14 nucleotides matching TRBD2. The CDR3 sequence is 18 residues long. The J segment lost 5 bases and the V segment lost 2 bases, leaving 9 bases of the junction unmatched. Germline lookup yields CDR1 SGHVS and CDR2 FNYEAQ. The CDR3 sequence is CASSLRARLAGGGDTQYF. The CDR3 DNA reads TGTGCCAGCAGCTTACGGGCCCGACTAGCGGGAGGGGGAGATACGCAGTATTTT. Complete variable domain (other parts from reference TRBV7-6 and TRBJ2-3): GAGVSQSPRYKVTKRGQDVALRCDPISGHVSLYWYRQALGQGPEFLTYFNYEAQQDKSGLPNDRFSAERPEGSISTLTIQRTEQRDSAMYRCASSLRARLAGGGDTQYFGPGTRLTVL.

CDR3 sequence reads: CAISESLELNQPQHF. DNA for the CDR3: TGTGCCATCAGTGAATCCCTCGAACTCAATCAGCCCCAGCATTTT. The chain couples TRBV10-3 to TRBJ1-5; D is unresolved. V was clipped by 3 bases and J by 3 bases, with 12 bases between them. Germline-derived CDR1 and CDR2 are ENHRY and SYGVKD. The CDR3 extends over 15 amino acids.

V and J are TRBV25-1 and TRBJ2-7, with D unresolved. The CDR3 has 14 residues. The germline V and J ends were trimmed by 3 bases and 6 bases, with 15 bases remaining between them. Looked up from germline, CDR1 is MGHDK and CDR2 is SYGVNS. Here the CDR3 reads CASSESPQNGEQYF. CDR3 in DNA: TGTGCCAGCAGTGAGAGCCCTCAAAATGGCGAGCAGTACTTC.

This clone was detected once. The chain recombines TRBV5-1 with TRBJ2-7; 10 bases line up with TRBD2. V lost 6 bases to trimming and J lost 2 bases; unmatched junction nucleotides: 8. The CDR3 contains 15 residues. Germline V CDR1 and CDR2: SGHRS, YFSETQ. CDR3 DNA sequence: TGCGCCAGCACTCCTAGCGGGAGAGAGCCCTACGAGCAGTACTTC. This translates into CASTPSGREPYEQYF.

This clone was seen a handful of times. V usage is TRBV28 and J usage is TRBJ1-5, with TRBD1 identical over 9 bases. Losses at the gene ends were 5 bases for V and 4 bases for J; bases not matched to a gene: 3. CDR3 length equals 14 residues. Germline values: CDR1 MDHEN, CDR2 SYDVKM. The CDR3 DNA reads as TGTGCCAGCAGTGACAGGGGGTGGAATCAGCCCCAGCATTTT. Amino acids: CASSDRGWNQPQHF.

The V and J genes are TRBV30 and TRBJ2-5, with D tentatively TRBD2 (7 bases). Trimming pared 1 base from V and 7 bases from J, leaving 10 bases between. The germline V gene has CDR1 GTSNPN and CDR2 SVGIG (reference sequence). There are 12 residues in the CDR3. The CDR3 spells CAWSDREGTQYF. In DNA, the CDR3 is TGTGCCTGGAGTGACAGGGAGGGGACCCAGTACTTC.

This chain links TRBV4-2 with TRBJ2-7; 11 bases align to TRBD2. The germline V gene encodes CDR1 LGHNA and CDR2 YNFKEQ. The CDR3 is 16 amino acids. The V segment lost 4 bases and the J segment 4 bases; nucleotides outside the gene matches: 9. This CDR3 reads CASSLSLSGRGYEQYF. In nucleotides, the CDR3 is TGTGCCAGCAGCCTATCCCTTAGCGGGAGGGGGTACGAGCAGTACTTC.

The J gene is TRBJ2-5, the V gene TRBV10-1; the match to TRBD2 covers 13 bases. CDR3 length: 16 amino acids. Germline CDR1 WNHNN, CDR2 SYGVQD (reference sequence). J gave up 5 bases and V 4 bases, and 7 bases lay outside the gene matches. The CDR3 loop is CASSGTSGSTAETQYF. The CDR3 region has the DNA TGCGCCAGCAGTGGGACTAGCGGGAGTACCGCGGAGACCCAGTACTTC.

The chain is built from TRBV27 and TRBJ1-5, with D maybe TRBD1 (5 bases). This CDR3 is built from 14 residues. The V end was cut by 4 bases, the J end by 5 bases, with 12 bases between. Germline CDR1 and CDR2: MNHEY and SMNVEV (reference sequence). The CDR3 loop is CASSSGRDDQPQHF. CDR3 bases: TGTGCCAGCAGTTCGGGACGGGACGATCAGCCCCAGCATTTT.

The chain employs TRBV28 and TRBJ1-2, with D hard to call. The CDR3 consists of 14 residues. Trimming removed 5 bases at V and 4 bases at J, with 14 bases between. Looked up from germline, CDR1 is MDHEN and CDR2 is SYDVKM. The CDR3 DNA follows: TGTGCCAGCAGTGACTCGGCACAGATCTATGGCTACACCTTC. Its protein is CASSDSAQIYGYTF.

The rearrangement links TRBV28 to TRBJ2-7, with 10 bases lining up with TRBD2. The CDR3 spans 14 residues. V lost 5 bases, J lost 2 bases, and 3 bases stayed unmatched. CDR1 and CDR2 (germline): MDHEN, SYDVKM. The CDR3 protein is CASSVLAGAYEQYF. The CDR3 DNA sequence: TGTGCCAGCAGTGTCCTAGCGGGAGCCTACGAGCAGTACTTC.

This clone was detected once. The chain employs TRBV27 and TRBJ1-1; weak D call: TRBD1 (6 bases). V was trimmed by 3 bases and J by 1 base, leaving 9 bases between them. The length of the CDR3 is 14 residues. Germline lookup yields CDR1 MNHEY and CDR2 SMNVEV (reference sequence). The CDR3 DNA reads as TGTGCCAGCAGTTTGAGGGGGGAGAACACTGAAGCTTTCTTT. This gives the protein CASSLRGENTEAFF.

This clone was counted a few times. This chain links TRBV6-5 with TRBJ2-7, with TRBD2 identical over 8 bases. With 2 bases clipped from V and 2 bases from J, the junction kept 8 bases outside the gene matches. The CDR3 is 16 residues long. The V gene's germline CDR1 is MNHEY and CDR2 SVGAGI. CDR3 nucleotides: TGTGCCAGCAGTTACGAGGCTAGCGGGCAGACCTACGAGCAGTACTTC. This codes for CASSYEASGQTYEQYF.

The chain recombines TRBV5-8 with TRBJ1-5, with D possibly being TRBD1 (5 bases). CDR1 and CDR2 (germline): SGHTS, YDEGEE. This CDR3 has 15 residues. Trimming pared 3 bases from V and 2 bases from J, leaving 12 bases between. CDR3 in amino acids: CASSSRGGGNQPQHF. The DNA of the CDR3 is TGTGCCAGCAGCTCGAGGGGTGGGGGCAATCAGCCCCAGCATTTT.

The chain is built from TRBV2 and TRBJ2-1; 11 nucleotides line up with TRBD2. J lost 7 bases, V lost 5 bases, and 10 bases had no gene match. CDR3 length: 16 amino acids. Germline V gene sequence: CDR1 SNHLY, CDR2 FYNNEI. The CDR3 DNA reads TGTGCCAGCAGTCTAATTAGCGGGAGGGTTATGAATGAGCAGTTCTTC. Its protein product is CASSLISGRVMNEQFF.

The chain has TRBV27 and TRBJ2-7; the match to TRBD1 covers 7 bases. Germline V lookup: CDR1 MNHEY, CDR2 SMNVEV (reference sequence). This CDR3 comprises 16 residues. V shed 0 bases and J 2 bases; nucleotides not matched to a gene: 7. The chain's CDR3 is CASSLSIRGHPYEQYF. CDR3 coding DNA: TGTGCCAGCAGTTTATCCATTAGGGGGCATCCCTACGAGCAGTACTTC.